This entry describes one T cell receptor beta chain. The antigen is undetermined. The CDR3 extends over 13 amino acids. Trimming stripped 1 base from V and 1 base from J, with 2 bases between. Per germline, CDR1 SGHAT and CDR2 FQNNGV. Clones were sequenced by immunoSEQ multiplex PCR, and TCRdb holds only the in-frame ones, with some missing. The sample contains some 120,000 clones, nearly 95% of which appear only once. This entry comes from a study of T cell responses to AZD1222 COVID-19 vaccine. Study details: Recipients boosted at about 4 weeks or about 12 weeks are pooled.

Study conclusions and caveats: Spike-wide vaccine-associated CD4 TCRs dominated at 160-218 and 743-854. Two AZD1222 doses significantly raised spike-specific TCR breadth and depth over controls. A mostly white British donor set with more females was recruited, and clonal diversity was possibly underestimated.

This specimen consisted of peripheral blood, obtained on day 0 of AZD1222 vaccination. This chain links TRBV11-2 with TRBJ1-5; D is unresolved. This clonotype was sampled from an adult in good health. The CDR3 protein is CASSLGSNQPQHF. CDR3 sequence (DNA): TGTGCCAGCAGCTTAGGCAGCAATCAGCCCCAGCATTTT. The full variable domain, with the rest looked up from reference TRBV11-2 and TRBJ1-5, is EAGVAQSPRYKIIEKRQSVAFWCNPISGHATLYWYQQILGQGPKLLIQFQNNGVVDDSQLPKDRFSAERLKGVDSTLKIQPAKLEDSAVYLCASSLGSNQPQHFGDGTRLSIL.